A single sample gave rise to the 25 T cell receptor beta chains below, sequenced in a study of CD8+ T cells in alopecia areata. RNA extraction was followed by reverse transcription into cDNA, which acted as the sequencing template. Here immunoSEQ multiplex PCR was the method, and the copy in TCRdb shows in-frame clones only, minus some. The table shows 90,000 to 150,000 clones, with less than 45% occurring only once. Sequenced sample: CD4+ T cells sorted from blood. These TCRs come from a human donor with alopecia areata.

The CDR3: CASSQHTGIDQPQHF. The CDR3 nucleotides are TGCGCCAGCAGCCAACATACAGGGATCGATCAGCCCCAGCATTTT. The genes are TRBV4-1 and TRBJ1-5; possible D gene TRBD1, 6 bases. Trimming left V 2 bases short and J 5 bases short, with 13 bases between. The CDR3 is made up of 15 amino acids. The germline V gene has CDR1 MGHRA and CDR2 YSYEKL.

The sample holds a few counts of this clone. This rearrangement joins TRBV5-5 to TRBJ2-1, with 9 bases lining up with TRBD2. Germline CDR1 reads SGHKS; CDR2 reads YYEKEE (reference sequence). The CDR3 runs 15 residues. The V and J ends lost 4 bases and 7 bases, in that order; junction bases with no gene match: 9. CDR3 sequence (DNA): TGTGCCAGCAGCCCCGCGGGGGGGCCTGTAAATGAGCAGTTCTTC. This codes for CASSPAGGPVNEQFF. The variable domain in full, completed from reference TRBV5-5 and TRBJ2-1, reads DAGVTQSPTHLIKTRGQQVTLRCSPISGHKSVSWYQQVLGQGPQFIFQYYEKEERGRGNFPDRFSARQFPNYSSELNVNALLLGDSALYLCASSPAGGPVNEQFFGPGTRLTVL.

The table lists this clone with a few counts. The chain is built from TRBV29-1 and TRBJ2-5; D unclear. V lost 7 bases, J lost 5 bases, and 17 bases lay in between. This CDR3 region has 13 residues. Per the germline V gene, CDR1 is SQVTM and CDR2 is ANQGSEA. CDR3: CSAGRAPQETQYF. The CDR3 DNA is TGCAGCGCCGGAAGGGCCCCTCAGGAGACCCAGTACTTC.

The chain combines TRBV5-1 with TRBJ2-1; D not resolved. There are 14 residues in the CDR3. CDR1 and CDR2 (germline): SGHRS, YFSETQ. Trimming pared 3 bases from V and 0 bases from J, leaving 7 bases between. The CDR3 nucleotides read TGCGCCAGCAGCTGGGATAGCTCCTACAATGAGCAGTTCTTC. It codes for CASSWDSSYNEQFF. The full variable domain, in which reference TRBV5-1 and TRBJ2-1 provide the parts outside the CDR3, is KAGVTQTPRYLIKTRGQQVTLSCSPISGHRSVSWYQQTPGQGLQFLFEYFSETQRNKGNFPGRFSGRQFSNSRSEMNVSTLELGDSALYLCASSWDSSYNEQFFGPGTRLTVL.

This chain connects TRBV29-1 to TRBJ2-5; the match to TRBD1 covers 8 bases. The germline V gene has CDR1 SQVTM and CDR2 ANQGSEA. V lost 5 bases to trimming and J lost 5 bases; unmatched junction nucleotides: 13. The CDR3 covers 15 residues. The CDR3: CSVRDRPPTGETQYF. CDR3 DNA sequence: TGCAGCGTTCGGGACAGGCCTCCAACGGGGGAGACCCAGTACTTC.

The chain uses TRBV30 and TRBJ1-5; a possible D gene is TRBD1 (5 bases). The CDR3 runs to 19 residues. CDR1 GTSNPN and CDR2 SVGIG come from the germline V gene (reference sequence). V lost 0 bases and J lost 4, with 25 bases in between. CDR3 sequence reads: CAWSVPGRNIPEANQPQHF. In DNA, the CDR3 is TGTGCCTGGAGTGTTCCGGGACGCAATATACCCGAGGCTAATCAGCCCCAGCATTTT. Complete variable domain (other parts from reference TRBV30 and TRBJ1-5): SQTIHQWPATLVQPVGSPLSLECTVEGTSNPNLYWYRQAAGRGLQLLFYSVGIGQISSEVPQNLSASRPQDRQFILSSKKLLLSDSGFYLCAWSVPGRNIPEANQPQHFGDGTRLSIL.

This rearrangement joins TRBV9 to TRBJ2-5; D possibly corresponds to TRBD2 (6 bases). Looked up from germline, CDR1 is SGDLS and CDR2 is YYNGEE. Trimming removed 2 bases from V and 1 base from J, with 9 bases in between. This CDR3 comprises 14 residues. The CDR3 nucleotides are TGTGCCAGCAGCGTTTCGGGAGTCCAAGAGACCCAGTACTTC. As protein: CASSVSGVQETQYF.

In its sample, this clone was seen a few times. The CDR3 bases are TGCGCCAGCAGCCTCGGGACAGGGGACGAGCAGTACTTC. This codes for CASSLGTGDEQYF. V gene TRBV4-3 combines with J gene TRBJ2-7; 10 nucleotides match TRBD1. The CDR3 has 13 amino acids. V lost 4 bases to trimming and J lost 5 bases; unmatched junction nucleotides: 2. Germline V gene sequence: CDR1 LGHNA, CDR2 YSLEER.

This clone was observed a handful of times. CDR3 loop: CASSSGGDEQFF. The CDR3 DNA reads TGTGCCAGCTCCTCGGGCGGGGACGAGCAGTTCTTC. This chain uses TRBV14 with TRBJ2-1, with D tentatively TRBD2 (6 bases). V was cut by 8 bases and J by 10 bases, with 15 bases left in between. The CDR3 extends over 12 amino acids. The germline V gene encodes CDR1 SGHDN and CDR2 FVKESK.

This clone has a handful of counts. The chain uses TRBV5-1 and TRBJ2-5, with D possibly matching TRBD2 (5 bases). This CDR3 region has 13 residues. With 4 bases removed from V and 5 bases from J, the gap between germline ends came to 12 bases. The germline V gene has CDR1 SGHRS and CDR2 YFSETQ. CDR3 protein: CASSTRARETQYF. DNA of the CDR3: TGCGCCAGCAGCACTAGGGCTCGGGAGACCCAGTACTTC.

This clone has more than one count but fewer than ten. V and J are TRBV11-2 and TRBJ2-3; D remains unclear. CDR1 is SGHAT, CDR2 FQNNGV, per germline. This CDR3 is built from 16 residues. Trimming took 6 bases from V and 2 from J, leaving 18 bases between them. The CDR3 region is CASRTGPYSPTDTQYF. DNA for the CDR3: TGTGCCAGCAGGACCGGGCCCTATTCTCCCACAGATACGCAGTATTTT.

This chain uses TRBV6-5 with TRBJ2-3, with D unresolved. The CDR3 contains 13 residues. Germline CDR1 MNHEY, CDR2 SVGAGI. With 2 bases removed from V and 2 bases from J, the gap between germline ends came to 5 bases. CDR3 amino acids: CASSYRYTDTQYF. CDR3 DNA: TGTGCCAGCAGTTACCGTTACACAGATACGCAGTATTTT.

In its sample, this clone was seen a few times. The rearrangement links TRBV30 to TRBJ1-4, with no clear D. CDR3 length: 12 amino acids. V was cut by 3 bases and J by 4 bases, with 6 bases left in between. Germline CDR1 GTSNPN, CDR2 SVGIG (reference sequence). CDR3: CAWSHGNEKLFF. In nucleotides, the CDR3 is TGTGCCTGGAGCCACGGTAATGAAAAACTGTTTTTT.

This clone has more than one count but fewer than ten. CDR3 region: CSVDRGTTEAFF. CDR3 nucleotide sequence: TGCAGCGTTGACCGCGGGACCACTGAAGCTTTCTTT. J is TRBJ1-1 and V is TRBV29-1, with D possibly matching TRBD1 (5 bases). Germline CDR1 and CDR2: SQVTM and ANQGSEA. Trimming shortened V by 3 bases and J by 4 bases, and 9 bases separated the two germline ends. The CDR3 extends over 12 amino acids.

This clone was detected a few times. The CDR3 sequence: CIGMGQGTDTQYF. For the CDR3, the DNA is TGCATCGGTATGGGACAGGGCACAGATACGCAGTATTTT. This chain links TRBV29-1 with TRBJ2-3; 8 bases are a match to TRBD1. Germline-derived CDR1 and CDR2 are SQVTM and ANQGSEA. The CDR3 has 13 amino acids.

This chain links TRBV18 with TRBJ2-4; a possible D gene is TRBD1 (5 bases). The CDR3 sequence is 13 residues long. The V and J ends lost 0 bases and 8 bases respectively, with 8 bases between them. Germline CDR1 is KGHSH and CDR2 is LQKENI. The CDR3 DNA follows: TGTGCCAGCTCACCACCGGTAGGGGACATTCAGTACTTC. This encodes CASSPPVGDIQYF.

The V call is TRBV18, the J call TRBJ2-7; D unresolved. Trimming left V 3 bases short and J 2 bases short, with 5 bases between. The CDR3 extends over 12 amino acids. In germline, CDR1 is KGHSH, CDR2 LQKENI. The CDR3, as DNA: TGTGCCAGCTCACCGGACGCCTACGAGCAGTACTTC. Protein: CASSPDAYEQYF.

J is TRBJ1-2 and V is TRBV27, with 7 bases aligning to TRBD1. The CDR3 sequence is 14 residues long. V was clipped by 3 bases and J by 4 bases; unmatched bases: 5. CDR1 is MNHEY and CDR2 is SMNVEV in the germline V gene (reference sequence). The chain's CDR3 is CASSLSAGGYGYTF. The CDR3 nucleotides read TGTGCCAGCAGTTTGTCGGCAGGGGGCTATGGCTACACCTTC.

The rearrangement joins TRBV6-5 to TRBJ2-7; the D is unclear. The CDR3 has 14 residues. V lost 0 bases and J 3 bases, leaving 9 bases between the germline ends. Germline lookup yields CDR1 MNHEY and CDR2 SVGAGI. The CDR3 spells CASSYSSQIYEQYF. As DNA, the CDR3 is TGTGCCAGCAGTTACTCGAGTCAGATCTACGAGCAGTACTTC.

The rearrangement joins TRBV14 to TRBJ2-5; no definite D call. This CDR3 contains 12 residues. V dropped 1 base and J dropped 4 bases, with 4 bases sitting between them. Per germline, CDR1 SGHDN and CDR2 FVKESK. The CDR3: CASSQGRETQYF. The CDR3 DNA follows: TGTGCCAGCAGCCAAGGTCGAGAGACCCAGTACTTC.

V and J are TRBV28 and TRBJ2-7; possibly TRBD2 for D (5 bases). Trimming stripped 8 bases from V and 4 bases from J, with 12 bases between. This CDR3 contains 12 residues. CDR1 and CDR2 from the germline V gene are MDHEN and SYDVKM. The CDR3 is CASGSQGYEQYF. DNA of the CDR3: TGTGCCAGCGGGAGCCAAGGATACGAGCAGTACTTC.

This chain links TRBV27 with TRBJ2-7; D is perhaps TRBD1 (5 bases). Germline V gene data show CDR1 as MNHEY and CDR2 as SMNVEV (reference sequence). V was trimmed by 5 bases and J by 8 bases, leaving 13 bases between them. There are 12 residues in the CDR3. The CDR3 nucleotides are TGTGCCAGCAGTCAAAGGGGCAGCCAGCAGTACTTC. The encoded protein is CASSQRGSQQYF.

The rearrangement links TRBV29-1 to TRBJ2-7; no reliable D call. V was trimmed by 4 bases and J by 6 bases, leaving 7 bases between them. The CDR3 spans 10 residues. Looked up from germline, CDR1 is SQVTM and CDR2 is ANQGSEA. CDR3: CSVGLGEQYF. The CDR3 nucleotides are TGCAGCGTTGGTCTGGGCGAGCAGTACTTC.

A few counts support this clone. J is TRBJ2-3 and V is TRBV5-1; D gene ambiguous. The CDR3 totals 13 residues. Germline CDR1 SGHRS, CDR2 YFSETQ. With 4 bases removed from V and 2 bases from J, the gap between germline ends came to 8 bases. The CDR3 protein is CASSVPPTDTQYF. The CDR3 DNA reads as TGCGCCAGCAGCGTCCCCCCCACAGATACGCAGTATTTT.

CDR3 region: CASSPLAGQPQHF. The CDR3 region has the DNA TGTGCCAGCAGCCCTCTAGCAGGTCAGCCCCAGCATTTT. The genes are TRBV7-3 and TRBJ1-5; D remains unclear. This CDR3 contains 13 residues. Germline V gives CDR1 SGHTA, CDR2 FQGTGA. V was pared by 5 bases and J by 6 bases, with 11 bases between.